The entry below gives a single TCR beta chain sequence along with its context. Its antigen remains unidentified. The sample originates from a study of blood T cells in healthy people across ages. V was clipped by 5 bases and J by 10 bases; unmatched bases: 8. Germline CDR1 SGHTA, CDR2 FQGNSA. The CDR3 is made up of 14 amino acids. Study findings and constraints: Compared with aged donors, long-lived donors showed fewer expanded clones, suggesting selection.

Next came a second PCR, run for about 7 to 12 cycles, which used a sample-barcoded 5' primer along with a J-beta primer mix. One entry per CDR3 protein, called by TCRdb with MiXCR from the 5' RACE reads. The sample contains around 700,000 distinct CDR3 sequences, just under 25% of which appear only once. The sample also formed part of further work on T cells of mothers and their children.

This TCR was sampled from a boy younger than 18 in good health. This rearrangement joins TRBV7-2 to TRBJ1-6; TRBD1 matches at 7 bases. Sequenced input: blood. The CDR3 sequence: CASSNAGGFSPLHF. The DNA of the CDR3 is TGTGCCAGCAGCAATGCAGGGGGTTTCTCACCCCTCCACTTT.